This T cell receptor (beta chain) was sequenced in a study of T cells in Graves' hyperthyroidism and ophthalmopathy. For the study at large: Peripheral blood was secured at the point of initial diagnosis, before any treatment. Study observations and caveats: Most clonotypes that expanded in the thyroid above 0.001 also showed up in blood.

TCR beta CDR3 regions were amplified from RNA. TCR CDR3 regions were first amplified by RT-PCR with HTBI primers. Each CDR3 protein gets one entry after TCRdb re-called the multiplex PCR reads with MiXCR. The profile shows some 600,000 distinct CDR3 sequences, 11% to 15% of them singletons. Trimming stripped 2 bases from V and 7 bases from J, with 18 bases between. Germline loops: CDR1 MNHNS, CDR2 SASEGT. The CDR3 extends over 16 amino acids. Comment on this clonotype: Its antigen is unknown.

Uncontrolled infections, other autoimmune diseases, pregnancy or lactation led to exclusion of patients. It was at first hyperthyroidism diagnosis, before any ophthalmopathy symptoms, that the blood sample was taken. This chain links TRBV6-1 with TRBJ1-5, with D possibly being TRBD1 (6 bases). The sequenced sample consisted of blood. The sequence derives from a woman aged 25-40 years with Graves' hyperthyroidism that later progressed to Graves' ophthalmopathy. CDR3 amino acids: CASSEIGGGAGQPQHF. The CDR3, as DNA: TGTGCCAGCAGTGAAATCGGCGGGGGCGCCGGCCAGCCCCAGCATTTT.